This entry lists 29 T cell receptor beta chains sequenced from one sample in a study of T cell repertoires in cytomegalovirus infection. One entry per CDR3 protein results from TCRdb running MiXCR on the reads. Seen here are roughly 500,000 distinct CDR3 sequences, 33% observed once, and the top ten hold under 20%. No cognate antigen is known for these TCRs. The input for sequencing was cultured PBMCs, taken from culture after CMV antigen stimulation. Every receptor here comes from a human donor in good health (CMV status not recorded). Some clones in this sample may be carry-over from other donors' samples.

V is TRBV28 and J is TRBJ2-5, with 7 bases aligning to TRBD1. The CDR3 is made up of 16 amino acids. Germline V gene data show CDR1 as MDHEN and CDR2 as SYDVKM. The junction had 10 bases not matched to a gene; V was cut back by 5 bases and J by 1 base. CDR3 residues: CASSQFTGALQETQYF. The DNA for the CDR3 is TGTGCCAGCAGTCAATTCACAGGGGCCCTCCAAGAGACCCAGTACTTC.

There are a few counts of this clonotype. The CDR3 reads CASSPPLQGGEKLFF. CDR3 bases: TGTGCCAGCTCACCACCGTTACAGGGGGGGGAAAAACTGTTTTTT. This rearrangement joins TRBV18 to TRBJ1-4, with TRBD1 matching 8 bases. The trim removed 0 bases at V and 8 bases at J, leaving 5 bases unmatched. This CDR3 is built from 15 residues. CDR1 is KGHSH, CDR2 LQKENI, per germline.

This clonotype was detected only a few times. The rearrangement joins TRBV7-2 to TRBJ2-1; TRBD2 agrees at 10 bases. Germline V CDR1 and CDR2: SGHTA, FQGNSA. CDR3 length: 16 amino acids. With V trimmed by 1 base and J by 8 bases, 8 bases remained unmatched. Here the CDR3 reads CASSLGGGLASHEQFF. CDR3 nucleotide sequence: TGTGCCAGCAGCTTAGGGGGGGGACTAGCGTCCCATGAGCAGTTCTTC.

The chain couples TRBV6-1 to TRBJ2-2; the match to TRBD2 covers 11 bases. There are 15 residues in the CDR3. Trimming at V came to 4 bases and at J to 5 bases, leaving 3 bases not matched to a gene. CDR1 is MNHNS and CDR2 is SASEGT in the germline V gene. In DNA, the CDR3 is TGTGCCAGCAGTGTACTAGCGGGAGATACCGGGGAGCTGTTTTTT. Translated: CASSVLAGDTGELFF.

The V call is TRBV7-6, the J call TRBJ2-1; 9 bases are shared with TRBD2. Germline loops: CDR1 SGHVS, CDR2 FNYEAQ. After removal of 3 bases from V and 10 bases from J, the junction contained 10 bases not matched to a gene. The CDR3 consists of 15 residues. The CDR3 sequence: CASSFVLAGDREQFF. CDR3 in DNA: TGTGCCAGCAGCTTTGTATTAGCGGGAGATCGGGAGCAGTTCTTC. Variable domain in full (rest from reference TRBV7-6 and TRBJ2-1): GAGVSQSPRYKVTKRGQDVALRCDPISGHVSLYWYRQALGQGPEFLTYFNYEAQQDKSGLPNDRFSAERPEGSISTLTIQRTEQRDSAMYRCASSFVLAGDREQFFGPGTRLTVL.

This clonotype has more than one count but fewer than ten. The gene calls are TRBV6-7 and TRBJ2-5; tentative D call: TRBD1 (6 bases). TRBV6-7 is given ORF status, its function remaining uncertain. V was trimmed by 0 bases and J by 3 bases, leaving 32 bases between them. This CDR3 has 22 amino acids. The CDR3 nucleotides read TGTGCCAGCAGTTACTCGGTGTGGTACCCGAGTAAGGGGGACCCAAAGGAAGAGACCCAGTACTTC. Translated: CASSYSVWYPSKGDPKEETQYF.

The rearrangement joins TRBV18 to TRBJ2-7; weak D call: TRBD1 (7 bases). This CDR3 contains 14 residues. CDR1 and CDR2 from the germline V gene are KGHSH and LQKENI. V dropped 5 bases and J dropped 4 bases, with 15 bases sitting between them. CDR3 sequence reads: CASSSSGGPYEQYV. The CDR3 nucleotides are TGTGCCAGCTCATCTTCAGGGGGGCCTTACGAGCAGTACGTC.

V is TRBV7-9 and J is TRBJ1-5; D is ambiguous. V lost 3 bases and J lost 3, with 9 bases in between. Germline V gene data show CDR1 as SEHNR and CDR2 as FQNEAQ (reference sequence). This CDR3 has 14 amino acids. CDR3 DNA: TGTGCCAGCAGCTTGACACTCGACAATCAGCCCCAGCATTTT. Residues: CASSLTLDNQPQHF. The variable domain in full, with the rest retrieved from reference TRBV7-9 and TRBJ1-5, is DTGVSQNPRHKITKRGQNVTFRCDPISEHNRLYWYRQTLGQGPEFLTYFQNEAQLEKSRLLSDRFSAERPKGSFSTLEIQRTEQGDSAMYLCASSLTLDNQPQHFGDGTRLSIL.

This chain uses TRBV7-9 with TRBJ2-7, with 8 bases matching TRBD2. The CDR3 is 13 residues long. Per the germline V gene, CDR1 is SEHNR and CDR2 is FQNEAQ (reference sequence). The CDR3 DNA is TGTGACAGCAGCGCAATCCTAGCGGGCCGTTGGTACGTC. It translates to CDSSAILAGRWYV.

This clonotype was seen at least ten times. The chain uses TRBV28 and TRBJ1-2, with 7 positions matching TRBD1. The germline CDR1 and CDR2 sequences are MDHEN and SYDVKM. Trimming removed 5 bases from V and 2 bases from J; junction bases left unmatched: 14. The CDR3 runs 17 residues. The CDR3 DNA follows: TGTGCCAGCAGTGAGCCGACAGGGATAGGGAGAAACTATGGCTACACCTTC. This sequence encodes CASSEPTGIGRNYGYTF.

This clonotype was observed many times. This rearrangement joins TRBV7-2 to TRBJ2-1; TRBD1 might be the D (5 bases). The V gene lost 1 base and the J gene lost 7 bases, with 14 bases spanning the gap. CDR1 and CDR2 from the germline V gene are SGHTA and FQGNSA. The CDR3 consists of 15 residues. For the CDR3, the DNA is TGTGCCAGCAGCTTAGTGAGCCCCGCAGGGAATGAGCAGTTCTTC. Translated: CASSLVSPAGNEQFF.

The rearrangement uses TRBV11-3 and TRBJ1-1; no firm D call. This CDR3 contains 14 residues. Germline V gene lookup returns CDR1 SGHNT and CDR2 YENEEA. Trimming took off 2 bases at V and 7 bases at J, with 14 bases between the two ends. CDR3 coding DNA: TGTGCCAGCAGCTTATCGGCAGTTTCGGTTGAAGCTTTCTTT. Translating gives CASSLSAVSVEAFF.

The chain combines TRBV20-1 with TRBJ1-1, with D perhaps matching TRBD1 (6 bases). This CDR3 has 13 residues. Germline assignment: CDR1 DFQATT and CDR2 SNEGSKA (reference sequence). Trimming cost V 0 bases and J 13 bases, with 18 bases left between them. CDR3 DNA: TGCAGTGCTAGAGATCCGGGGGGCCGGGTGGGTTTCTTT. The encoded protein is CSARDPGGRVGFF.

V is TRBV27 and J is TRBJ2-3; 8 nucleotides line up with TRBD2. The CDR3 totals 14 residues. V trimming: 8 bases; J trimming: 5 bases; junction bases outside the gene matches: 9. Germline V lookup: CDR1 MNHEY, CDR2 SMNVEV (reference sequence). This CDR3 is CASGGGRVLDTQYF. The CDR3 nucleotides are TGTGCCAGCGGCGGGGGGCGAGTCCTAGATACGCAGTATTTT.

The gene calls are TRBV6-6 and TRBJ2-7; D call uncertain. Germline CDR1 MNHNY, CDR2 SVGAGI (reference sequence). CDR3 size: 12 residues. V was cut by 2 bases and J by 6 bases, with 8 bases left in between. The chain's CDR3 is CASSYPSLEQYF. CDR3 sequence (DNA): TGTGCCAGCAGTTACCCATCCCTCGAGCAGTACTTC.

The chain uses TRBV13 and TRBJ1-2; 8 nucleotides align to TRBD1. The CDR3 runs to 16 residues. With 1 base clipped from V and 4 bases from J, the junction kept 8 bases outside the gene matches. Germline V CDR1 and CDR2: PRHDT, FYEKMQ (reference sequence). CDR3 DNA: TGTGCCAGCAGCTTAGAAGGCGGACAGGGCTTCTATGGCTACACCTTC. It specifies CASSLEGGQGFYGYTF.

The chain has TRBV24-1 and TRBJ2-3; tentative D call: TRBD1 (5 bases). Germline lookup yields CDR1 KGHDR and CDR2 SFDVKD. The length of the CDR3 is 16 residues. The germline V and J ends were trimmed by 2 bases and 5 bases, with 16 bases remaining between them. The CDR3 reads CATSDWGNEKGDTQYF. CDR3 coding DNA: TGTGCCACCAGTGATTGGGGCAACGAAAAGGGAGATACGCAGTATTTT.

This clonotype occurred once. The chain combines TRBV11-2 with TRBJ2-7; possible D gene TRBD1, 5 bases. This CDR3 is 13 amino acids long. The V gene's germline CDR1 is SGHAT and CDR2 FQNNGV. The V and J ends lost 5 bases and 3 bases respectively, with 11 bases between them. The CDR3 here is CASSPDRDYEQYF. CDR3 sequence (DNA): TGTGCCAGCAGCCCCGACAGAGACTACGAGCAGTACTTC.

CDR3 sequence: CASSLDRGRGGQPQHF. The CDR3 nucleotides are TGTGCCAGCAGCTTGGACAGGGGCCGGGGGGGTCAGCCCCAGCATTTT. The V and J genes are TRBV7-6 and TRBJ1-5; 9 nucleotides match TRBD1. CDR1 SGHVS and CDR2 FNYEAQ come from the germline V gene. The ends lost 3 bases at V and 6 bases at J; junction bases unmatched: 9. The CDR3 runs to 16 residues. Full variable domain (missing parts from reference TRBV7-6 and TRBJ1-5): GAGVSQSPRYKVTKRGQDVALRCDPISGHVSLYWYRQALGQGPEFLTYFNYEAQQDKSGLPNDRFSAERPEGSISTLTIQRTEQRDSAMYRCASSLDRGRGGQPQHFGDGTRLSIL.

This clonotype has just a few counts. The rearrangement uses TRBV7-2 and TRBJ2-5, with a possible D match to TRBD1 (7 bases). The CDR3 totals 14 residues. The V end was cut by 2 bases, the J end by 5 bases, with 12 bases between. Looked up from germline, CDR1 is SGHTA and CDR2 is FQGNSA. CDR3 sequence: CASSLTTGRETQYF. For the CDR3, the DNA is TGTGCCAGCAGCTTAACGACAGGGAGGGAGACCCAGTACTTC.

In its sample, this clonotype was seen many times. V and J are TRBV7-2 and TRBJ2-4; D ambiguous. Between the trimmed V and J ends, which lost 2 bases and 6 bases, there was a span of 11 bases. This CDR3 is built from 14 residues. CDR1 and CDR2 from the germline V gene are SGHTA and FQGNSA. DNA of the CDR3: TGTGCCAGCAGCTTATCCGCCACCCTAAACATTCAGTACTTC. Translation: CASSLSATLNIQYF.

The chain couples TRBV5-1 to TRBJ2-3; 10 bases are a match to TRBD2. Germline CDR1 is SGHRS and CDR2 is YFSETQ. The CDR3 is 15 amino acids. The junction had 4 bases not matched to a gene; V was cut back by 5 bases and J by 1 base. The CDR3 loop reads CASRSGTSGTDTQYF. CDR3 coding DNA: TGCGCCAGCAGGTCGGGGACTAGCGGCACAGATACGCAGTATTTT.

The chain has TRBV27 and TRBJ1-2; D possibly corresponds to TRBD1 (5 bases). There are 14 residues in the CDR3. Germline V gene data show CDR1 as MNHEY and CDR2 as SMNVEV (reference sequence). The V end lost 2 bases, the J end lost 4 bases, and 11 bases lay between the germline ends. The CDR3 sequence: CASSLIGGSYGYTF. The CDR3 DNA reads TGTGCCAGCAGTTTAATCGGGGGAAGCTATGGCTACACCTTC.

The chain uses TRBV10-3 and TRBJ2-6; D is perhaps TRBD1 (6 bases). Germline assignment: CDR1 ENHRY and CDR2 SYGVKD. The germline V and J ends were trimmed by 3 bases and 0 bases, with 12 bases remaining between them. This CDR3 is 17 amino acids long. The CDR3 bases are TGTGCCATCAGTGAACAGGGTCAGGGCTCTGGGGCCAACGTCCTGACTTTC. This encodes CAISEQGQGSGANVLTF.

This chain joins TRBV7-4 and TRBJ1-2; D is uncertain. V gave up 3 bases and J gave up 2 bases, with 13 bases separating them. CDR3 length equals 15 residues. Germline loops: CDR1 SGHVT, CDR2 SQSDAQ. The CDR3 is CASSFFPPANYGYTF. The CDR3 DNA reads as TGTGCCAGCAGCTTCTTTCCGCCTGCGAACTATGGCTACACCTTC.

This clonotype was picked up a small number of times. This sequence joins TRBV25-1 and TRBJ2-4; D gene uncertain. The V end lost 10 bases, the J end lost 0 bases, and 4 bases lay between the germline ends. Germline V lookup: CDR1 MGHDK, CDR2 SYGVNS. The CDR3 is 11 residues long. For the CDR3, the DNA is TGTGCCACCCGAGCCAAAAACATTCAGTACTTC. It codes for CATRAKNIQYF.

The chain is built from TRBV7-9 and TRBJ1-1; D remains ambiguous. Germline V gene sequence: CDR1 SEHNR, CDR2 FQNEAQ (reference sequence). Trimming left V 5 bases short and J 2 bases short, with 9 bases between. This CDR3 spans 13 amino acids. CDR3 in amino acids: CASSPVPNTEAFF. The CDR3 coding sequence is TGTGCCAGCAGCCCGGTCCCAAACACTGAAGCTTTCTTT.

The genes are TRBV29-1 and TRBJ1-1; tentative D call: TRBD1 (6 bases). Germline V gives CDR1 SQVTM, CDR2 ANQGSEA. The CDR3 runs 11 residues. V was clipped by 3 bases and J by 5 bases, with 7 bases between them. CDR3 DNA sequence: TGCAGCGTTGATCAGGGGACTGAAGCTTTCTTT. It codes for CSVDQGTEAFF.

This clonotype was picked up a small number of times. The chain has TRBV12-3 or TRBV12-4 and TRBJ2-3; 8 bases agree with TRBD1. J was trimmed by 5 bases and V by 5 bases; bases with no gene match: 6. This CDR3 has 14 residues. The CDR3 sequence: CASSPQGAGDTQYF. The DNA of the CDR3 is TGTGCCAGCAGTCCGCAGGGGGCAGGAGATACGCAGTATTTT.